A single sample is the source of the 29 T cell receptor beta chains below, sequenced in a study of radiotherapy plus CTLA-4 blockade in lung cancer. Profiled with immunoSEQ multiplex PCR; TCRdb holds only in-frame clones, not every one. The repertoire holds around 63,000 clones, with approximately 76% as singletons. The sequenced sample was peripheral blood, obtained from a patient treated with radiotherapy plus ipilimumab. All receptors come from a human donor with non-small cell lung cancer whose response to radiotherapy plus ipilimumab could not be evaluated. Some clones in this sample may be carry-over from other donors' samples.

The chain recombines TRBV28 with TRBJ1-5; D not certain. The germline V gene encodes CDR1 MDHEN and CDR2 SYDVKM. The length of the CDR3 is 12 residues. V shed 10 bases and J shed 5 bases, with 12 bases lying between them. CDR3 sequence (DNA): TGTGCCACCGCGACTTCCGATCAGCCCCAGCATTTT. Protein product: CATATSDQPQHF. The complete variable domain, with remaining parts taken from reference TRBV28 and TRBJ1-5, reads DVKVTQSSRYLVKRTGEKVFLECVQDMDHENMFWYRQDPGLGLRLIYFSYDVKMKEKGDIPEGYSVSREKKERFSLILESASTNQTSMYLCATATSDQPQHFGDGTRLSIL.

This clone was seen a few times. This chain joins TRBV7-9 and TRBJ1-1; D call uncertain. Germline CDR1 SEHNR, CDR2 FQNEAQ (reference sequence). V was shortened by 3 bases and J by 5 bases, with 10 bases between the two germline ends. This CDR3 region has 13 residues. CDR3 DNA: TGTGCCAGCAGCTTTGTAGCAGAGACTGAAGCTTTCTTT. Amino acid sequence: CASSFVAETEAFF.

In nucleotides, the CDR3 is TGCAGCGTTGGGGGCGGATTCCAAGAGACCCAGTACTTC. Its protein product is CSVGGGFQETQYF. The genes are TRBV29-1 and TRBJ2-5, with D maybe TRBD1 (5 bases). The CDR3 sequence is 13 residues long. V lost 4 bases and J 1 base, leaving 10 bases between the germline ends. Germline lookup yields CDR1 SQVTM and CDR2 ANQGSEA. Full variable domain (missing parts from reference TRBV29-1 and TRBJ2-5): SAVISQKPSRDICQRGTSLTIQCQVDSQVTMMFWYRQQPGQSLTLIATANQGSEATYESGFVIDKFPISRPNLTFSTLTVSNMSPEDSSIYLCSVGGGFQETQYFGPGTRLLVL.

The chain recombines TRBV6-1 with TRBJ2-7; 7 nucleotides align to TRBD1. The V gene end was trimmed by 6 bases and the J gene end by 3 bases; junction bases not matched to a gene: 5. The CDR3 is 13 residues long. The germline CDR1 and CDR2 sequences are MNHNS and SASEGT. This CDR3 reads CASSRDRDYEQYF. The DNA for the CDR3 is TGTGCCAGCAGCCGAGACAGGGACTACGAGCAGTACTTC.

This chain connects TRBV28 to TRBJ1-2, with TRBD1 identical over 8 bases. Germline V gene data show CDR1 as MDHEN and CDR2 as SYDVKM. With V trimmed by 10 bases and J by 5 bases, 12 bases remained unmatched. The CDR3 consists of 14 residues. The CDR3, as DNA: TGTGCCACCTACGTCACAGGGGGGGTATATGGCTACACCTTC. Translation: CATYVTGGVYGYTF.

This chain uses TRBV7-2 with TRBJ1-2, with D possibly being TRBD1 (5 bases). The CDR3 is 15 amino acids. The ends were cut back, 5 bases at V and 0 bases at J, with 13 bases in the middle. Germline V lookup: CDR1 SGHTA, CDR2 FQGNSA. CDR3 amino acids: CASSPGDRANYGYTF. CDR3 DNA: TGTGCCAGCAGCCCGGGAGACAGAGCTAACTATGGCTACACCTTC.

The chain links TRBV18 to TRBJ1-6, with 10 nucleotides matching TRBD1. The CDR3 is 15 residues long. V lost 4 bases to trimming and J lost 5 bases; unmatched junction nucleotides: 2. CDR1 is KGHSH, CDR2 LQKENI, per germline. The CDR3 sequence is CASSLGTGDNSPLHF. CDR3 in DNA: TGTGCCAGCTCACTGGGGACAGGGGATAATTCACCCCTCCACTTT.

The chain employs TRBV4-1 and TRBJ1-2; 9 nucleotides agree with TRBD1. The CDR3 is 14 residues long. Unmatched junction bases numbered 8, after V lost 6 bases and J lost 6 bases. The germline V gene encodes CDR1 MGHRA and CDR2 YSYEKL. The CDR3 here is CASRPPGQGNGYTF. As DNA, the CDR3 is TGCGCCAGCAGGCCCCCGGGACAGGGAAATGGCTACACCTTC.

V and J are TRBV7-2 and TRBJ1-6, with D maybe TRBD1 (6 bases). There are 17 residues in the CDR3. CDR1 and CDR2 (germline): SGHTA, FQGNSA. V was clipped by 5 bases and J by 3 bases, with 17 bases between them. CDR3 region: CASSPPPRQVYNSPLHF. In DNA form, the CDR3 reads TGTGCCAGCAGCCCCCCACCCAGACAGGTCTATAATTCACCCCTCCACTTT.

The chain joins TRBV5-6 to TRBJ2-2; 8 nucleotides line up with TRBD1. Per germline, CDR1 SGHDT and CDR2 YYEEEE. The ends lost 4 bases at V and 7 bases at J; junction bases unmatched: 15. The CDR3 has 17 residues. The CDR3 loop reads CASSVDRALSTSGELFF. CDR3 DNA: TGTGCCAGCAGCGTGGACAGGGCCCTATCAACGAGCGGGGAGCTGTTTTTT.

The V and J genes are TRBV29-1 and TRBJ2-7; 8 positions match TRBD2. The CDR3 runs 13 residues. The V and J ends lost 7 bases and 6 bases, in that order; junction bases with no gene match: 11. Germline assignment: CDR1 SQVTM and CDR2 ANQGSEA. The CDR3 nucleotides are TGCAGCGGCCGAGGGACTAGTTATTCCGAGCAGTACTTC. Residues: CSGRGTSYSEQYF.

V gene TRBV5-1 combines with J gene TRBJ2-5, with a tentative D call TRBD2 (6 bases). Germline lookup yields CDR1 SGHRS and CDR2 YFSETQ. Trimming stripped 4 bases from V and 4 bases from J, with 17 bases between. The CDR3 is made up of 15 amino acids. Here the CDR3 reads CASSLGLRTPETQYF. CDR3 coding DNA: TGCGCCAGCAGCCTTGGACTAAGGACTCCAGAGACCCAGTACTTC.

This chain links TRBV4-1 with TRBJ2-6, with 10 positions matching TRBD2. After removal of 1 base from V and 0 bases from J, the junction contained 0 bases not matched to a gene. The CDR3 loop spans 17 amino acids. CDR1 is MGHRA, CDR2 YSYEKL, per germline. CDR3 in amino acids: CASSQGTSGSGANVLTF. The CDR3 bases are TGCGCCAGCAGCCAAGGGACTAGCGGCTCTGGGGCCAACGTCCTGACTTTC.

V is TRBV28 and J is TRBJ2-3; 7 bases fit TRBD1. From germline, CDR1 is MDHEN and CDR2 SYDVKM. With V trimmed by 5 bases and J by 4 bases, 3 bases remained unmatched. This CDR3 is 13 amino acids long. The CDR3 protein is CASSRQGPDTQYF. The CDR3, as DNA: TGTGCCAGCAGTCGACAGGGCCCAGATACGCAGTATTTT.

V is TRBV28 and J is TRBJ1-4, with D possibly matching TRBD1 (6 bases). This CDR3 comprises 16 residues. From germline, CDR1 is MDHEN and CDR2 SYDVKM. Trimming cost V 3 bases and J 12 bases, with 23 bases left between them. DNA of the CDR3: TGTGCCAGCAGTTTCAGAAAAACGGGGACATATGGGGAACTGTTTTTT. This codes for CASSFRKTGTYGELFF.

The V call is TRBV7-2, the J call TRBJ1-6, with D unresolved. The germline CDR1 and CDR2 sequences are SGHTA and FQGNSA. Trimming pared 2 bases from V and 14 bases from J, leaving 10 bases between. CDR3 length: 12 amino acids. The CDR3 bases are TGTGCCAGCAGCTTATTCCTTGGAGCCCTCCACTTT. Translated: CASSLFLGALHF.

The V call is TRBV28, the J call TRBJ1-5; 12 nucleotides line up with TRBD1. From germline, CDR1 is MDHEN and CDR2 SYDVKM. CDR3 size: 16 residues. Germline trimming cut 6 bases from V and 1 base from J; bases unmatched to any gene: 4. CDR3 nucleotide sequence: TGTGCCAGCAGGGGACAGGGGGCCGGGAGCAATCAGCCCCAGCATTTT. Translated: CASRGQGAGSNQPQHF.

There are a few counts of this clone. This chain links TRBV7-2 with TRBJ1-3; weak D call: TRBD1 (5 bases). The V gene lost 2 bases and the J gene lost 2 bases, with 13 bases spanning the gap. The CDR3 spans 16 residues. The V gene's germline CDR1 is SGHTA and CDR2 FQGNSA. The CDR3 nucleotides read TGTGCCAGCAGCTTATCGTGGGGGGTCCCTGGAAACACCATATATTTT. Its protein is CASSLSWGVPGNTIYF.

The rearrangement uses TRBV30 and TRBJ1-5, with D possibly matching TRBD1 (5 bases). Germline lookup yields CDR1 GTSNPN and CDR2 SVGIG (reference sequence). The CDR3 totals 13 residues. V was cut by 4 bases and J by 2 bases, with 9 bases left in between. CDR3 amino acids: CAWTGGGNQPQHF. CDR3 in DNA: TGTGCCTGGACCGGGGGAGGCAATCAGCCCCAGCATTTT. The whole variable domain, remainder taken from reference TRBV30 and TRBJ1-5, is SQTIHQWPATLVQPVGSPLSLECTVEGTSNPNLYWYRQAAGRGLQLLFYSVGIGQISSEVPQNLSASRPQDRQFILSSKKLLLSDSGFYLCAWTGGGNQPQHFGDGTRLSIL.

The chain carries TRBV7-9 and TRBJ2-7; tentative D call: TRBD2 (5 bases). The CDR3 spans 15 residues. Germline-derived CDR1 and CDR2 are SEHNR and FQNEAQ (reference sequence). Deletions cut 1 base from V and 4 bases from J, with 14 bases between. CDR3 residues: CASSLEFGGRYEQYF. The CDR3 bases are TGTGCCAGCAGCTTAGAGTTCGGAGGACGATACGAGCAGTACTTC.

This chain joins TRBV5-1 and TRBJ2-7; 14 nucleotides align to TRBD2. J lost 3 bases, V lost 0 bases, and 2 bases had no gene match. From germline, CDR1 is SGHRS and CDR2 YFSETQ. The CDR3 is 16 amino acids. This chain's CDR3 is CASSLGTSGGFYEQYF. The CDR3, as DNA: TGCGCCAGCAGCTTGGGGACTAGCGGGGGGTTCTACGAGCAGTACTTC.

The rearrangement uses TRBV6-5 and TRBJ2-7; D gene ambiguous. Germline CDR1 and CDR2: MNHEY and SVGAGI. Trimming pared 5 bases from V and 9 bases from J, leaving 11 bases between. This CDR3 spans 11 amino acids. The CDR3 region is CASSANGRQYF. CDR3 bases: TGTGCCAGCAGTGCCAACGGTCGGCAGTACTTC.

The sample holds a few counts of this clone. The CDR3 spells CASSPDGLSTGELFF. The DNA for the CDR3 is TGCGCCAGCAGCCCAGACGGACTTTCCACCGGGGAGCTGTTTTTT. The rearrangement uses TRBV5-1 and TRBJ2-2, with D tentatively TRBD2 (5 bases). Germline V gene sequence: CDR1 SGHRS, CDR2 YFSETQ. V was trimmed by 4 bases and J by 4 bases, leaving 14 bases between them. The CDR3 covers 15 residues.

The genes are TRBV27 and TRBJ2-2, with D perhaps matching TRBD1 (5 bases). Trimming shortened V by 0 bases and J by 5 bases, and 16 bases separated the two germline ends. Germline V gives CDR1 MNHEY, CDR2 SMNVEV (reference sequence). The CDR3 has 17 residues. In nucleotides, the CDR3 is TGTGCCAGCAGTTTATCGGGAATCCAGGGCCTGACCGGGGAGCTGTTTTTT. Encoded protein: CASSLSGIQGLTGELFF.

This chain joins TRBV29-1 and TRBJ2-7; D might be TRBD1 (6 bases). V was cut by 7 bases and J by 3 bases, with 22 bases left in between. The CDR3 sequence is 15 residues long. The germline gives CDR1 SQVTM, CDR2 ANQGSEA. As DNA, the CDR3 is TGCAGCGCTCGGTACCCGATTGGACAGCACTACGAGCAGTACTTC. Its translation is CSARYPIGQHYEQYF.

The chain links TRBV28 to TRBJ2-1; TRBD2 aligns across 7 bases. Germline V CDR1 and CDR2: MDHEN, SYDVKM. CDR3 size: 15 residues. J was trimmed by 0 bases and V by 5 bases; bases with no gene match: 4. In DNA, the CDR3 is TGTGCCAGCAGTAGAGCGGGGAGCTCCTACAATGAGCAGTTCTTC. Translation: CASSRAGSSYNEQFF.

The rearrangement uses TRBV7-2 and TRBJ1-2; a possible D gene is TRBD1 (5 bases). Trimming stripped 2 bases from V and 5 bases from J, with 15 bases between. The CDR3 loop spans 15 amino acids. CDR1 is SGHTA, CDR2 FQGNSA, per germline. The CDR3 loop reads CASSLTGALSYGYTF. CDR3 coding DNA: TGTGCCAGCAGCTTAACAGGAGCGTTATCGTATGGCTACACCTTC. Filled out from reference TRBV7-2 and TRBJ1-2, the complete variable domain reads GAGVSQSPSNKVTEKGKDVELRCDPISGHTALYWYRQSLGQGLEFLIYFQGNSAPDKSGLPSDRFSAERTGGSVSTLTIQRTQQEDSAVYLCASSLTGALSYGYTFGSGTRLTVV.

The CDR3 coding sequence is TGTGCCAGCAGCCCGTCGAGCGGGGGGTTCACAGATACGCAGTATTTT. Protein product: CASSPSSGGFTDTQYF. The chain couples TRBV7-3 to TRBJ2-3; the match to TRBD2 covers 9 bases. This CDR3 comprises 16 residues. Trimming took 5 bases from V and 2 from J; bases not matched to a gene: 8. The V gene's germline CDR1 is SGHTA and CDR2 FQGTGA.

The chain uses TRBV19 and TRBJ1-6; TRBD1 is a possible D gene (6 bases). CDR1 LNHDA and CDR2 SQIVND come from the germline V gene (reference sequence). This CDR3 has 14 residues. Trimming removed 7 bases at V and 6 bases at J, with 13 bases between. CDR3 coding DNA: TGTGCCAGTAACGCGGCAGGGGTTAATTCACCCCTCCACTTT. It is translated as CASNAAGVNSPLHF.